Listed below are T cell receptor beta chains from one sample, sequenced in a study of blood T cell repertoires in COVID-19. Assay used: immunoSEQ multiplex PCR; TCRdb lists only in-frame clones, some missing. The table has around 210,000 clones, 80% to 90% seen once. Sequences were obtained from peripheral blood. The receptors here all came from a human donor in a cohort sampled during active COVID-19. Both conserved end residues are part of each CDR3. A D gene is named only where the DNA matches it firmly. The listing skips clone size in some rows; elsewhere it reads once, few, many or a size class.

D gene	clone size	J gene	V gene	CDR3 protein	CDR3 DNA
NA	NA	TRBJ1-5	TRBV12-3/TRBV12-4	CASSLTTNQPQHF	TGTGCCAGCAGTTTGACTACCAATCAGCCCCAGCATTTT
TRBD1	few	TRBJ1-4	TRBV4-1	CASSQVGQGQGNEKLFF	TGCGCCAGCAGCCAAGTGGGGCAGGGACAGGGAAACGAAAAACTGTTTTTT
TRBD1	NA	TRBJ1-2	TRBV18	CASSRQGAEGYTF	TGTGCCAGCTCACGACAGGGGGCTGAGGGCTACACCTTC
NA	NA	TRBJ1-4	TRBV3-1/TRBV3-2	CASSQGATNEKLFF	TGTGCCAGCAGCCAAGGAGCGACTAATGAAAAACTGTTTTTT
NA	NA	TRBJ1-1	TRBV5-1	CASSFGGARGEAFF	TGCGCCAGCAGCTTCGGGGGGGCGCGAGGTGAAGCTTTCTTT
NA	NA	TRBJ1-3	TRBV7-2	CASSLEQGRYTIYF	TGTGCCAGCAGCTTAGAGCAGGGGCGATACACCATATATTTT
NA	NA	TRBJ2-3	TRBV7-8	CASSSSGDTQYF	TGTGCCAGCAGCTCCTCAGGAGATACGCAGTATTTT
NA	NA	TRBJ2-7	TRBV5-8	CASSWDFYEQYF	TGTGCCAGCAGTTGGGACTTCTACGAGCAGTACTTC
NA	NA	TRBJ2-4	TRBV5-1	CASSTGAKNIQYF	TGCGCCAGCAGCACAGGGGCCAAAAACATTCAGTACTTC
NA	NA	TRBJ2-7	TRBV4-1	CASSQGAVSYEQYF	TGCGCCAGCAGCCAAGGAGCGGTTTCCTACGAGCAGTACTTC
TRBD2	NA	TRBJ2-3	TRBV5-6	CASSFLAGGTTDTQYF	TGTGCCAGCAGCTTTTTAGCGGGAGGCACCACAGATACGCAGTATTTT
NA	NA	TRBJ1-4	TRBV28	CATLTGTDRSEKLFF	TGTGCCACCCTAACCGGGACTGACCGTAGTGAAAAACTGTTTTTT
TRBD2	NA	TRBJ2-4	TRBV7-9	CASSLVRAGAYLAKNIQYF	TGTGCCAGCAGCTTAGTTCGAGCGGGAGCCTATCTAGCCAAAAACATTCAGTACTTC
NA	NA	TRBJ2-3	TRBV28	CASSSPPSDTQYF	TGTGCCAGCAGTTCCCCCCCGTCAGATACGCAGTATTTT
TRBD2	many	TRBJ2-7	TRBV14	CASSPRTSGRNYEQYF	TGTGCCAGCAGCCCCCGGACTAGCGGGAGAAACTACGAGCAGTACTTC
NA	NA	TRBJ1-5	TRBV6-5	CASRQPGQRNQPQHF	TGTGCCAGCAGACAGCCAGGACAACGCAATCAGCCCCAGCATTTT